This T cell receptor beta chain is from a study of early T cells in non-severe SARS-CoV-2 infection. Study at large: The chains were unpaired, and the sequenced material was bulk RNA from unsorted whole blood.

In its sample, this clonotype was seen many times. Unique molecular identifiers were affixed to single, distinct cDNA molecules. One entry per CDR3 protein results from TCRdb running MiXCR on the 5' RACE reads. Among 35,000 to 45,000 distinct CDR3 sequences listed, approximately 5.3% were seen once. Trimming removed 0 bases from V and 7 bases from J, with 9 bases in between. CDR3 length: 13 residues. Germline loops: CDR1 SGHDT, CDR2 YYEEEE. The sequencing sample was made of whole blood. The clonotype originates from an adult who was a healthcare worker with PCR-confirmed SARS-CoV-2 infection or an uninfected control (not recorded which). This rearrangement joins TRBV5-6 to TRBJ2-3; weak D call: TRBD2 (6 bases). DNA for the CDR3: TGTGCCAGCAGCTTGGGCGGGAAGAATACGCAGTATTTT. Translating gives CASSLGGKNTQYF.